What follows describes a single T cell receptor beta chain. Its specificity is unknown. One end of the junction does not line up with germline, which may come from a read error. From germline, CDR1 is DFQATT and CDR2 SNEGSKA (reference sequence). There are 13 residues in the CDR3. These data originate in a study of post-analysis software for immune sequencing data. Study-wide results and caveats: Significantly lower normalized Chao1 diversity was seen in multiple sclerosis patients than in controls. Patients showed TRBV5-6, TRBV5-1 and TRBV20-1 among four to six TRBV segments more frequent than in controls.

The TCR beta cDNA libraries carried unique molecular identifiers. MiXCR, applied by TCRdb to the PCR reads, yields one record per CDR3 protein. This table has approximately 660,000 distinct CDR3 sequences, 55% to 70% appearing once. Sequences were obtained from blood. This chain links TRBV20-1 with TRBJ1-2; 7 bases are a match to TRBD1. The receptor's source is a girl aged 2-10 years with multiple sclerosis. The CDR3 region has the DNA TGCAGTGCTGATGAGGGGGCCCAATATGGCTGCACCTTC. Translating gives CSADEGAQYGCTF.